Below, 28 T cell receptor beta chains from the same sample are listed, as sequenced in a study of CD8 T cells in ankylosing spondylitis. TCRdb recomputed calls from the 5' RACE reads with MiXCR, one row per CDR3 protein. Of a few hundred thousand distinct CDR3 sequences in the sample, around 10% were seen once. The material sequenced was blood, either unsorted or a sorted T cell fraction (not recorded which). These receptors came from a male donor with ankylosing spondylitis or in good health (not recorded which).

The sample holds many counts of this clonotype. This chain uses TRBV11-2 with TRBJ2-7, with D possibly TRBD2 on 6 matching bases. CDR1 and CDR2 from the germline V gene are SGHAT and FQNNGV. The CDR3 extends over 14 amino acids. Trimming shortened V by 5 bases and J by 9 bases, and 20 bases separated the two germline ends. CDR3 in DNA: TGTGCCAGCAGCCTGGGGGGACGCCTTACGGCGCAGTACTTC. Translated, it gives CASSLGGRLTAQYF.

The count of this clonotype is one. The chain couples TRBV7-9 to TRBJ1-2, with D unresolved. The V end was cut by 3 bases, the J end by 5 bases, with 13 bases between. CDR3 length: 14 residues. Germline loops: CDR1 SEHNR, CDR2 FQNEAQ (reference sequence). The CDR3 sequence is CASSFGPPGYGYTF. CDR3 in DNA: TGTGCCAGCAGCTTTGGGCCGCCTGGTTATGGCTACACCTTC.

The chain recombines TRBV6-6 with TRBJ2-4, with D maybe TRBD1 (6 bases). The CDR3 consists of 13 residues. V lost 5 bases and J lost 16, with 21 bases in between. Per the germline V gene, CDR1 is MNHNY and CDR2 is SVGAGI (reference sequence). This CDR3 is CASSAGETLKDYF. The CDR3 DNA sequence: TGTGCCAGCAGTGCAGGGGAGACTTTGAAGGATTACTTC.

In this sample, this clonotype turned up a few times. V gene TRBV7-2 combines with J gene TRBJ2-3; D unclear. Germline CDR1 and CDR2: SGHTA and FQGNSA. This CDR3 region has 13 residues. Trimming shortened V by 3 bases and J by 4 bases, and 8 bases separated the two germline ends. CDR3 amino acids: CASSFVGADTQYF. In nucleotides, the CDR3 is TGTGCCAGCAGCTTTGTTGGGGCAGATACGCAGTATTTT.

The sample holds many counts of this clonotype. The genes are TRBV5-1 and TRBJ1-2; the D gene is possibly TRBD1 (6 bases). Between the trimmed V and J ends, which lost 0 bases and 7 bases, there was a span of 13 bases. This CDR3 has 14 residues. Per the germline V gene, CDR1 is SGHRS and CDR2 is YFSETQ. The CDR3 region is CASSLGVQGSGYTF. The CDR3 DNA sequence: TGCGCCAGCAGCTTGGGTGTGCAGGGGTCTGGCTACACCTTC.

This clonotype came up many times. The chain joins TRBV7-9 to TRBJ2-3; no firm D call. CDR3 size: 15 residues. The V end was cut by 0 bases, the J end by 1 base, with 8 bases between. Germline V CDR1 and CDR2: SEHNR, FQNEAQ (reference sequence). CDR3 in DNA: TGTGCCAGCAGCTTAGCGCGTTTTGGCACAGATACGCAGTATTTT. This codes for CASSLARFGTDTQYF. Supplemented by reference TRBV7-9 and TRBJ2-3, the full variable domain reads DTGVSQNPRHKITKRGQNVTFRCDPISEHNRLYWYRQTLGQGPEFLTYFQNEAQLEKSRLLSDRFSAERPKGSFSTLEIQRTEQGDSAMYLCASSLARFGTDTQYFGPGTRLTVL.

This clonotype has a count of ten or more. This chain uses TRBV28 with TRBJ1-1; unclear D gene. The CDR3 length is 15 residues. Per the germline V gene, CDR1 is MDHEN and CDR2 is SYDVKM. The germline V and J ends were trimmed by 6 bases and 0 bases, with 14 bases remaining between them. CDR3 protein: CASRSVRNMNTEAFF. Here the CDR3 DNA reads TGTGCCAGCAGATCCGTCAGAAACATGAACACTGAAGCTTTCTTT.

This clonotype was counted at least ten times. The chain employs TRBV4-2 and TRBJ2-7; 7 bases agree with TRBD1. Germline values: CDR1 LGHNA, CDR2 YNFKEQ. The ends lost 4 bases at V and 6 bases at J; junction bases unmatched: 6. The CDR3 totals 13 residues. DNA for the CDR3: TGTGCCAGCAGCCCTGGACAGGTCGCCGAGCAGTACTTC. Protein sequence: CASSPGQVAEQYF.

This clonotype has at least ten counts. The CDR3 region is CSARDPGHVNTEAFF. Here the CDR3 DNA reads TGCAGTGCTAGAGACCCGGGGCACGTGAACACTGAAGCTTTCTTT. The chain links TRBV20-1 to TRBJ1-1; weak D call: TRBD1 (5 bases). The V end lost 0 bases, the J end lost 0 bases, and 11 bases lay between the germline ends. This CDR3 has 15 amino acids. The germline V gene encodes CDR1 DFQATT and CDR2 SNEGSKA (reference sequence).

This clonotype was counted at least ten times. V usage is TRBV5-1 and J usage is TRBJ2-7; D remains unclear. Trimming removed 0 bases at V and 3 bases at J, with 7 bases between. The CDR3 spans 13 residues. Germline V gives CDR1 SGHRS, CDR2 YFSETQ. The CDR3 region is CASSLAAHYEQYF. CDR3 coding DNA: TGCGCCAGCAGCTTGGCAGCCCACTACGAGCAGTACTTC.

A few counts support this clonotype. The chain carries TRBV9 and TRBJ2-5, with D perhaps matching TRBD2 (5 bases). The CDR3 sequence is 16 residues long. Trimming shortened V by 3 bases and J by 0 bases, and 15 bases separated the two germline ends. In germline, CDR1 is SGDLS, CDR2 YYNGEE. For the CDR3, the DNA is TGTGCCAGCAGCGCCGGCTCCCGAGGGTACCAAGAGACCCAGTACTTC. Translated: CASSAGSRGYQETQYF.

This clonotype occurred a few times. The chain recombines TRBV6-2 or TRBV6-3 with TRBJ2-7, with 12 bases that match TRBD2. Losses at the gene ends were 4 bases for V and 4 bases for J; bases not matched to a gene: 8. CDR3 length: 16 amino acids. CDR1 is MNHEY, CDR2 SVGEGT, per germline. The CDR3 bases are TGTGCCAGCAGTTTGCCCGGACTAGCGGGAAGGTACGAGCAGTACTTC. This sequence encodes CASSLPGLAGRYEQYF.

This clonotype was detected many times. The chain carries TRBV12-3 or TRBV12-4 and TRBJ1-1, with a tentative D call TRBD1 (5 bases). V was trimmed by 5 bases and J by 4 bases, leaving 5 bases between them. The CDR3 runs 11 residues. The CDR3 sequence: CASSQGTEAFF. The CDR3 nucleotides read TGTGCCAGCAGTCAGGGCACTGAAGCTTTCTTT.

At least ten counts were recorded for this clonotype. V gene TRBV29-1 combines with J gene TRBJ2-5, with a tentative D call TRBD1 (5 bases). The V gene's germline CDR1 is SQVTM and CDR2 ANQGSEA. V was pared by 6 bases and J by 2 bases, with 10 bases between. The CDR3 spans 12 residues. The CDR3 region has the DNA TGCAGCGTAGACAGATATCAAGAGACCCAGTACTTC. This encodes CSVDRYQETQYF.

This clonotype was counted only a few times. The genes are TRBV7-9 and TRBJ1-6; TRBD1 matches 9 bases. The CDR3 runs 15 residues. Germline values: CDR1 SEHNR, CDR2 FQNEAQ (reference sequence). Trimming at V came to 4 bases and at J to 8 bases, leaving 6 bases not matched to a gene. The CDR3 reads CASSSLQGAYSPLHF. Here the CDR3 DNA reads TGTGCCAGCAGCTCTCTACAGGGGGCCTATTCACCCCTCCACTTT. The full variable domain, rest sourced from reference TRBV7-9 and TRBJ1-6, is DTGVSQNPRHKITKRGQNVTFRCDPISEHNRLYWYRQTLGQGPEFLTYFQNEAQLEKSRLLSDRFSAERPKGSFSTLEIQRTEQGDSAMYLCASSSLQGAYSPLHFGNGTRLTVT.

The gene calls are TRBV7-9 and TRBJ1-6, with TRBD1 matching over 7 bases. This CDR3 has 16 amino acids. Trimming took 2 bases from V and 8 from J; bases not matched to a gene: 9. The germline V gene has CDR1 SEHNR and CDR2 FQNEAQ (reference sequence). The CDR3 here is CASSLTGAVRDSPLHF. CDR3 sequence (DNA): TGTGCCAGCAGCTTAACAGGGGCGGTTAGGGATTCACCCCTCCACTTT.

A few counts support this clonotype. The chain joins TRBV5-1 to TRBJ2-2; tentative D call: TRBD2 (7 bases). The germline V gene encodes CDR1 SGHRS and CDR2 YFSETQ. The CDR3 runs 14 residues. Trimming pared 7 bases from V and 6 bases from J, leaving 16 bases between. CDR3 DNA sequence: TGCGCCAGCGCCACCACGGGGGGCTCCGGGGAGCTGTTTTTT. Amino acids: CASATTGGSGELFF.

CDR3: CASSSGTDSYEQYF. The CDR3 bases are TGCGCCAGCAGCTCCGGGACAGATTCCTACGAGCAGTACTTC. J is TRBJ2-7 and V is TRBV5-1; 7 bases agree with TRBD1. After removal of 3 bases from V and 1 base from J, the junction contained 4 bases not matched to a gene. This CDR3 spans 14 amino acids. In germline, CDR1 is SGHRS, CDR2 YFSETQ.

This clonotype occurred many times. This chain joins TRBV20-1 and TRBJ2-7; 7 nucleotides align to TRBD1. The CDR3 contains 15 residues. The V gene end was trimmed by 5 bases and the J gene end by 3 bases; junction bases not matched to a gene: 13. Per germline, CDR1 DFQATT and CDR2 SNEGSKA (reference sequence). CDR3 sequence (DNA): TGCAGTGCTTCCCAGACCCGGGACAGTTTCTACGAGCAGTACTTC. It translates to CSASQTRDSFYEQYF.

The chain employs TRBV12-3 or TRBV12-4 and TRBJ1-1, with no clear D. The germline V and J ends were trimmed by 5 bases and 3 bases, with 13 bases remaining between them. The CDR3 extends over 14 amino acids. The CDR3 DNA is TGTGCCAGCAGTCCAGAGGCGGCGGACACTGAAGCTTTCTTT. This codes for CASSPEAADTEAFF.

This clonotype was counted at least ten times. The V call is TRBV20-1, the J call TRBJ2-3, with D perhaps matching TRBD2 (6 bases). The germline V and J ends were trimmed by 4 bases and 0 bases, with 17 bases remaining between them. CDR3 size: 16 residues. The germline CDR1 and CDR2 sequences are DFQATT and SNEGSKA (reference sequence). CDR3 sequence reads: CSAKPLGTLSTDTQYF. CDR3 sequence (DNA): TGCAGTGCTAAACCCCTCGGGACTCTTAGCACAGATACGCAGTATTTT.

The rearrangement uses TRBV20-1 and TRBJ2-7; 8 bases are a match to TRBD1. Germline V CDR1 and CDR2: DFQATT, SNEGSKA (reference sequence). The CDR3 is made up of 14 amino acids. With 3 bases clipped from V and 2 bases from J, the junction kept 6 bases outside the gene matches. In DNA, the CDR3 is TGCAGTGCTAGCCCGACAGGGGAACCCTACGAGCAGTACTTC. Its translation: CSASPTGEPYEQYF.

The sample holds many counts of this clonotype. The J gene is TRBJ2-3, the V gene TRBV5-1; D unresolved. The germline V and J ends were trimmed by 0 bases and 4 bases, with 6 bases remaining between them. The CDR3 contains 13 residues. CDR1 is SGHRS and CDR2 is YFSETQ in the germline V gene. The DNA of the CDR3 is TGCGCCAGCAGCTTGGTATCGGCAGATACGCAGTATTTT. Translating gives CASSLVSADTQYF.

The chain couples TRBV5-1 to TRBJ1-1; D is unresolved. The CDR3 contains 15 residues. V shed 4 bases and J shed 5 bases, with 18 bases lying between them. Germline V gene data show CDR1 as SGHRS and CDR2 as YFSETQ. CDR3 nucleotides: TGCGCCAGCAGCCGCGCGGGTCCCTGGAGGACTGAAGCTTTCTTT. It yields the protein CASSRAGPWRTEAFF.

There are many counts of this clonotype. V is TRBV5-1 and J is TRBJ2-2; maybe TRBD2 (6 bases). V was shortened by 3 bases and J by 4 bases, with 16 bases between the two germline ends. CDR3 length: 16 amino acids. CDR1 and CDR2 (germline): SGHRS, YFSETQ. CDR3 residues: CASSSGTPFGTGELFF. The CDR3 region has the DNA TGCGCCAGCAGCTCTGGGACTCCTTTCGGCACCGGGGAGCTGTTTTTT.

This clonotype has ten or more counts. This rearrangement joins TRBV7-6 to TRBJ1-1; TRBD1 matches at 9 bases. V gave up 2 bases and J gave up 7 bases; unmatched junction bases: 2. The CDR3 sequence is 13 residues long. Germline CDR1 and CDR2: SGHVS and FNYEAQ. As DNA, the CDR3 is TGTGCCAGCAGCTTATGGACAGGGGATGAAGCTTTCTTT. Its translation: CASSLWTGDEAFF.

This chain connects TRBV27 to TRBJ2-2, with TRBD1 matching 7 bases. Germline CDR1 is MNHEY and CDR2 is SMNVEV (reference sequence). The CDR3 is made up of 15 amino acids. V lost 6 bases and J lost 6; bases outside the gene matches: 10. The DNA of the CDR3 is TGTGCCAGCAGCCCGTCGACAGGGTATCCCGGGGAGCTGTTTTTT. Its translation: CASSPSTGYPGELFF.

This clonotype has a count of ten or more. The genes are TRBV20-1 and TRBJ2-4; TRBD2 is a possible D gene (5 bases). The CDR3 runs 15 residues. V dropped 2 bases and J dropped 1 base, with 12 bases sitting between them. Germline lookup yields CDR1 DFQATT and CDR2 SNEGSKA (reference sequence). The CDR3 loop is CSARRPRGAKNIQYF. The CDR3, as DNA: TGCAGTGCTAGAAGACCCCGCGGGGCCAAAAACATTCAGTACTTC.